The clone carrying this T cell receptor beta chain was observed a single time. The entry originates in a study of T cell responses to AZD1222 COVID-19 vaccine. Measured with immunoSEQ multiplex PCR; TCRdb has only the in-frame clones, and not every one. The sample records about 170,000 clones, roughly 90% being singletons. Germline trimming cut 0 bases from V and 9 bases from J; bases unmatched to any gene: 11. This CDR3 comprises 17 residues. Germline V gene sequence: CDR1 LGHDT, CDR2 YNNKEL (reference sequence). This TCR was recovered from an adult in good health. The V gene is TRBV3-1 (or the pseudogene TRBV3-2), the J gene TRBJ2-1; 10 nucleotides line up with TRBD2. The material sequenced was peripheral blood, taken on day 0 of AZD1222 vaccination. For the CDR3, the DNA is TGTGCCAGCAGCCAAGACGCGCTAGCGGGAGTCGCCGGTGAGCAGTTCTTC. It specifies CASSQDALAGVAGEQFF.